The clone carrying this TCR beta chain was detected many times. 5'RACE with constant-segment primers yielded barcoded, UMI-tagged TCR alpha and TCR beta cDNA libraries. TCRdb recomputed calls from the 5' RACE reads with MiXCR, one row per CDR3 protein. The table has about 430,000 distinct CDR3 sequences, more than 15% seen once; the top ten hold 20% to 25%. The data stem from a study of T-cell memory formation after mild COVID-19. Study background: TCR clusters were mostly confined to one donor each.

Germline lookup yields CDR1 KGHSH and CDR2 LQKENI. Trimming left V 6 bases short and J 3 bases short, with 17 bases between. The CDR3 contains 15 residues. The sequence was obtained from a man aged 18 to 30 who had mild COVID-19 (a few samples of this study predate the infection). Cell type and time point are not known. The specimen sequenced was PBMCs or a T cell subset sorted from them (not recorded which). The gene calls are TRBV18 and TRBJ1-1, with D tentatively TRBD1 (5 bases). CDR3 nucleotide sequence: TGTGCCAGCTCTCTGAACGGACCAGGGTACACTGAAGCTTTCTTT. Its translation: CASSLNGPGYTEAFF.